This record concerns one TCR beta chain sequence. CDR3 length: 11 residues. Germline CDR1 SGHDT, CDR2 YYEEEE. J lost 7 bases, V lost 2 bases, and 0 bases had no gene match. This record comes from a study of CD8+ T cells in alopecia areata. Study-wide background: Patients in the treated group were given tofacitinib by mouth, 5 to 10 mg twice a day.

Isolated RNA was reverse transcribed into cDNA used as the sequencing template. Method: immunoSEQ multiplex PCR; TCRdb's copy keeps in-frame clones and lacks some. Of approximately 210,000 clones in the sample, roughly 66% are singletons; the top ten hold approximately 1.2%. Regarding treatment: oral pan-JAK inhibitor, 5-10 mg twice daily. The source is a human donor with alopecia areata. The rearrangement links TRBV5-6 to TRBJ2-7, with 7 bases fitting TRBD2. The source was CD4+ T cells sorted from blood, collected at week 44, from a patient treated with tofacitinib. The CDR3 DNA follows: TGTGCCAGCAGCTTTAGCGGGGAGCAGTACTTC. The encoded protein is CASSFSGEQYF.